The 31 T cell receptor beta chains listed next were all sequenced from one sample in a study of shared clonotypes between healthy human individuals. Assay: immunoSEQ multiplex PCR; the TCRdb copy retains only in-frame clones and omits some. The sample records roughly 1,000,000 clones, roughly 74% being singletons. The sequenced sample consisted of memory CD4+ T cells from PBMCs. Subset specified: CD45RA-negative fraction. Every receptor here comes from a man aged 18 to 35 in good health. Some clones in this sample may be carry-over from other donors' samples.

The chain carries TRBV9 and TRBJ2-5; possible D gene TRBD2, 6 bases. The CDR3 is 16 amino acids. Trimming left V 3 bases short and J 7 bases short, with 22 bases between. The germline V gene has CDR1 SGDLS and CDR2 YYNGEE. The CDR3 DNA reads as TGTGCCAGCAGCGCATGGGCGGGGTTCGAAGGCGGGACCCAGTACTTC. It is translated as CASSAWAGFEGGTQYF. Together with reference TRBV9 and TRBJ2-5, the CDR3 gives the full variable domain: DSGVTQTPKHLITATGQRVTLRCSPRSGDLSVYWYQQSLDQGLQFLIQYYNGEERAKGNILERFSAQQFPDLHSELNLSSLELGDSALYFCASSAWAGFEGGTQYFGPGTRLLVL.

CDR3 protein: CASSREGSSYNEQFF. The CDR3 bases are TGTGCCAGCAGCCGCGAGGGGAGCTCCTACAATGAGCAGTTCTTC. The chain is built from TRBV7-3 and TRBJ2-1; D possibly matches TRBD1 or TRBD2 (5 bases each). Trimming took off 5 bases at V and 0 bases at J, with 11 bases between the two ends. The CDR3 extends over 15 amino acids. In germline, CDR1 is SGHTA, CDR2 FQGTGA.

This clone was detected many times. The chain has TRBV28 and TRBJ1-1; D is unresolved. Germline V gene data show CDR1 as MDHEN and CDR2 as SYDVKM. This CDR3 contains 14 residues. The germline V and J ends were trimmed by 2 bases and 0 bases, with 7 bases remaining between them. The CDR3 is CASSLRRVNTEAFF. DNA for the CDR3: TGTGCCAGCAGTTTACGGAGGGTGAACACTGAAGCTTTCTTT.

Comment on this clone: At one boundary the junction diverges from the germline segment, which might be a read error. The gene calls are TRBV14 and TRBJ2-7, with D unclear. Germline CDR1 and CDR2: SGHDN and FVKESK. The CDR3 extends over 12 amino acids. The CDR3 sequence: CASSLEGYAQYF. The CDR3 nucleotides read TGTGCCAGCAGCCTCGAAGGCTACGCGCAGTACTTC.

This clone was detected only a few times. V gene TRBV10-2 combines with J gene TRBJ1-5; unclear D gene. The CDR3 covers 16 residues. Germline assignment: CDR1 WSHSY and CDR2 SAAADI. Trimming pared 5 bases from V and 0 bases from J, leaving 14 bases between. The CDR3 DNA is TGCGCCAGCAGTCTAGGAGCGGTTCATAGCAATCAGCCCCAGCATTTT. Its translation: CASSLGAVHSNQPQHF.

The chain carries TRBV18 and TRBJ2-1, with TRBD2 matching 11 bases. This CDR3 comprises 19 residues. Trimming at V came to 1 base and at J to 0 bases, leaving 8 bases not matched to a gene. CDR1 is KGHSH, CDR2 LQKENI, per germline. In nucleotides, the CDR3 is TGTGCCAGCTCACCACGCGGCCCTAGCGGGAGGAGCTCCTACAATGAGCAGTTCTTC. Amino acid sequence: CASSPRGPSGRSSYNEQFF.

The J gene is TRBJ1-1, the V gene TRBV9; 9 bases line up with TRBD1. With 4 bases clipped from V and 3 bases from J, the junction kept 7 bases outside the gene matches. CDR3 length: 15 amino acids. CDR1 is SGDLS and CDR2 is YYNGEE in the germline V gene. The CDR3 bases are TGTGCCAGCAGCCCTCGGACAGGGGCGGACACTGAAGCTTTCTTT. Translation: CASSPRTGADTEAFF.

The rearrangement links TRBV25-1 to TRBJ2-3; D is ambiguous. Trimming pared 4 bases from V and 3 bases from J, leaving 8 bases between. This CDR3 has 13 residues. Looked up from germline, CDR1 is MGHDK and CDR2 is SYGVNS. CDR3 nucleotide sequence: TGTGCCAGCAGTGGAGTTAGTACAGATACGCAGTATTTT. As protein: CASSGVSTDTQYF.

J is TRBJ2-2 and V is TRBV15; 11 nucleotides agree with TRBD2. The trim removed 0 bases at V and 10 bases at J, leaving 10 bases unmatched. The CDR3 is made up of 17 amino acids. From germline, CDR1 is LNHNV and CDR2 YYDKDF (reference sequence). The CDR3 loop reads CATSREALAGEGEELFF. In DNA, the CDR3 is TGTGCCACCAGCAGAGAGGCACTAGCGGGAGAAGGCGAGGAGCTGTTTTTT.

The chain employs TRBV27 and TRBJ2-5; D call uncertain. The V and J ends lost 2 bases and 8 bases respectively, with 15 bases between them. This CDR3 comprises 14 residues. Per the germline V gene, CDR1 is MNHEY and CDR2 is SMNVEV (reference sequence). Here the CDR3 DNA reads TGTGCCAGCAGTTTAAGGGCCGCATACGAAACCCAGTACTTC. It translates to CASSLRAAYETQYF.

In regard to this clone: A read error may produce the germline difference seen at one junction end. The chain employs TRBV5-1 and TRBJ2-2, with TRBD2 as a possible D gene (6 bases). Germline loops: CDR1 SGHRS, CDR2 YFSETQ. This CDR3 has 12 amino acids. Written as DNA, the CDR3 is TGCGCCAGCAGCTTGGACGGCGGGGAGCTGCTTTTT. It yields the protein CASSLDGGELLF.

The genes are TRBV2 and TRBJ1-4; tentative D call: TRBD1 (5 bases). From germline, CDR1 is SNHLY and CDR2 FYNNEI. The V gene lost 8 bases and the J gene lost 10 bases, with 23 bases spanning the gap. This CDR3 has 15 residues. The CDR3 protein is CASRTTTAADGKLFF. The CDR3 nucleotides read TGTGCCAGCCGAACTACGACAGCAGCTGACGGAAAACTGTTTTTT. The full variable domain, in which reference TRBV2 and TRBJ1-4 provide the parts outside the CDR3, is EPEVTQTPSHQVTQMGQEVILRCVPISNHLYFYWYRQILGQKVEFLVSFYNNEISEKSEIFDDQFSVERPDGSNFTLKIRSTKLEDSAMYFCASRTTTAADGKLFFGSGTQLSVL.

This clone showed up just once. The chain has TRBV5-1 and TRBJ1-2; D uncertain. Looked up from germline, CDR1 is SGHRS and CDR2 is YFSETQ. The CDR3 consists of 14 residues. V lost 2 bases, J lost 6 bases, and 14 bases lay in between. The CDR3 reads CASSLDRARDGYTF. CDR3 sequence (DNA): TGCGCCAGCAGCTTAGATAGGGCAAGAGATGGCTACACCTTC.

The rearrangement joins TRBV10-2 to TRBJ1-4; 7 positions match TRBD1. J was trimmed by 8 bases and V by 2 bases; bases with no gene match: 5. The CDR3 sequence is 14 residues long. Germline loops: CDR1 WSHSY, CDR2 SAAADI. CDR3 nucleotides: TGCGCCAGCAGTGAGATCGGGACAGAAGAAAAACTGTTTTTT. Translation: CASSEIGTEEKLFF.

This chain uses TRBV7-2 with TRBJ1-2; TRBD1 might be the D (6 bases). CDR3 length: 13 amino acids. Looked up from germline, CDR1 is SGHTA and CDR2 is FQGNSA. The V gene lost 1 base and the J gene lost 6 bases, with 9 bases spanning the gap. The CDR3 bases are TGTGCCAGCAGCTTAGGGACAGAAGATGGCTACACCTTC. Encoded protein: CASSLGTEDGYTF.

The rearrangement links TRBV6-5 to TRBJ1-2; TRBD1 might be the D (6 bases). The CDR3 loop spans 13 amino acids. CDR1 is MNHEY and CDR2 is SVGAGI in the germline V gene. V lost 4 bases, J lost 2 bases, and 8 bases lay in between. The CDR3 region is CASSSGQNYGYTF. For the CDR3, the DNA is TGTGCCAGCAGTTCAGGACAGAACTATGGCTACACCTTC.

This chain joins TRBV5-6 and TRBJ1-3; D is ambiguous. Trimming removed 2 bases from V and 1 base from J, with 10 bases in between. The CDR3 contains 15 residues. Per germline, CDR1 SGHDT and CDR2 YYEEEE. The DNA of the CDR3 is TGTGCCAGCAGCTTAAGGCTTGGGTCTGGAAACACCATATATTTT. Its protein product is CASSLRLGSGNTIYF.

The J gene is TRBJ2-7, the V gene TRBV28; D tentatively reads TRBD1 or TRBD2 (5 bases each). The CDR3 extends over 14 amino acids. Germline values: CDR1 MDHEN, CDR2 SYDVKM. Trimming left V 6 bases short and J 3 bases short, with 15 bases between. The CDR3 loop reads CASSPRDPIYEQYF. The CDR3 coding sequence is TGTGCCAGCAGCCCCCGGGACCCCATCTACGAGCAGTACTTC.

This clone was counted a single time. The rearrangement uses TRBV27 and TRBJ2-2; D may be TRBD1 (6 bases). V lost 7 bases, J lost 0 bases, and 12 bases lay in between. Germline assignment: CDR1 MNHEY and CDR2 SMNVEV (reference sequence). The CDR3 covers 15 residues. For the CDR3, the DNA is TGTGCCAGCAAGGACAGCTTTCCGAACACCGGGGAGCTGTTTTTT. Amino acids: CASKDSFPNTGELFF.

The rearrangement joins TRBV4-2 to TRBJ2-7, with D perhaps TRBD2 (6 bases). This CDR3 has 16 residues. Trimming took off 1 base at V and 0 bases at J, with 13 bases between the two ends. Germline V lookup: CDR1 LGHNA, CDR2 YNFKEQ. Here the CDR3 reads CASSQGTSLGSYEQYF. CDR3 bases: TGTGCCAGCAGCCAAGGTACTAGCCTGGGCTCCTACGAGCAGTACTTC.

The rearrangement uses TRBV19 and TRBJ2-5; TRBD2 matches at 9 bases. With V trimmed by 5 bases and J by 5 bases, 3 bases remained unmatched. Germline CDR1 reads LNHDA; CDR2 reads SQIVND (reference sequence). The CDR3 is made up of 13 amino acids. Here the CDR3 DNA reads TGTGCCAGTAGTTTGGGACTAGCTGAGACCCAGTACTTC. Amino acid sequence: CASSLGLAETQYF.

The CDR3 DNA reads TGTGCCAGCAGCTATGACAGGGTCTACGAGCAGTACTTC. Protein: CASSYDRVYEQYF. V and J are TRBV6-6 and TRBJ2-7; 7 positions agree with TRBD1. With V trimmed by 6 bases and J by 3 bases, 5 bases remained unmatched. This CDR3 contains 13 residues. Germline CDR1 is MNHNY and CDR2 is SVGAGI (reference sequence).

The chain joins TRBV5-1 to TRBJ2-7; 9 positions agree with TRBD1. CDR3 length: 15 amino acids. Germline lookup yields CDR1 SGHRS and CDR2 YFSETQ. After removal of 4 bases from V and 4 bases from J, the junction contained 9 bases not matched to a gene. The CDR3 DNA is TGCGCCAGCAGCACAACCGGGACAGGGACATACGAGCAGTACTTC. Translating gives CASSTTGTGTYEQYF.

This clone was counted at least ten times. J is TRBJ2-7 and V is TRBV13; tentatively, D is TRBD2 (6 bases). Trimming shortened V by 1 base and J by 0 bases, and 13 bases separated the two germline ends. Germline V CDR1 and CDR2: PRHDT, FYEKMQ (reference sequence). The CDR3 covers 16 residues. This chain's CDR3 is CASSLVPGRSSYEQYF. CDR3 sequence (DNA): TGTGCCAGCAGCTTAGTACCCGGGAGAAGCTCCTACGAGCAGTACTTC.

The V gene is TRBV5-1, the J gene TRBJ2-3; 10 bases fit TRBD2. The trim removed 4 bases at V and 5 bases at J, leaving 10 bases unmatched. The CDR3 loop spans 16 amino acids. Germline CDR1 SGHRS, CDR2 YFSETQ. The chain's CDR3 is CASSPLSGRAGDTQYF. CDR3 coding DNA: TGCGCCAGCAGCCCCTTAAGCGGGAGGGCCGGAGATACGCAGTATTTT.

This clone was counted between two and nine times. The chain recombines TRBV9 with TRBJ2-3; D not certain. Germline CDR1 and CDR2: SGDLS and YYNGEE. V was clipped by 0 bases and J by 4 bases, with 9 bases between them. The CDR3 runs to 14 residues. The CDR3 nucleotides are TGTGCCAGCAGCGTAGAAGTAGTCCCAGATACGCAGTATTTT. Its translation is CASSVEVVPDTQYF.

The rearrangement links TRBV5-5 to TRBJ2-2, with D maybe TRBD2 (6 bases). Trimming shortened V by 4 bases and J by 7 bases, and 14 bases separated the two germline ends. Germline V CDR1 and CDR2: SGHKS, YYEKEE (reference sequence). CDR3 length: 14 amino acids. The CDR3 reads CASSHREYSGELFF. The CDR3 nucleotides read TGTGCCAGCAGCCACCGGGAGTACAGCGGGGAGCTGTTTTTT.

CDR3 in amino acids: CASSFHGLAGAQDTQYF. CDR3 nucleotides: TGTGCCAGCAGTTTTCACGGACTAGCGGGAGCCCAGGATACGCAGTATTTT. The chain combines TRBV27 with TRBJ2-3; 13 bases align to TRBD2. Germline CDR1 reads MNHEY; CDR2 reads SMNVEV (reference sequence). There are 17 residues in the CDR3. The V segment lost 3 bases and the J segment 6 bases; nucleotides outside the gene matches: 9.

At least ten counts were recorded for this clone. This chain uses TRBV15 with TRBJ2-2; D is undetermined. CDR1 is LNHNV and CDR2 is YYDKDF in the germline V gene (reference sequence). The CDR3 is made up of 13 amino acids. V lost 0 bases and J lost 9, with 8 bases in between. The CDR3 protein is CATSRDKDRELFF. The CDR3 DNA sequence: TGTGCCACCAGCAGAGATAAAGACCGGGAGCTGTTTTTT.

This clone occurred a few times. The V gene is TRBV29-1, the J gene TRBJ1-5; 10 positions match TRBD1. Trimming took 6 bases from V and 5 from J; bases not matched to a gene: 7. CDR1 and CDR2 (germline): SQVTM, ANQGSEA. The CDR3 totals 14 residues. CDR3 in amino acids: CSVASGTGDQPQHF. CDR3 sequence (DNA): TGCAGCGTGGCATCCGGGACAGGGGATCAGCCCCAGCATTTT.

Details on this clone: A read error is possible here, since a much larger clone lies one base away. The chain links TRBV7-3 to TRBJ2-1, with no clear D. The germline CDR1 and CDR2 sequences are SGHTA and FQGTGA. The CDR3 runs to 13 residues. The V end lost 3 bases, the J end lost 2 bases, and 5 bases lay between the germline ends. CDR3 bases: TGTGCCAGCAGCTTGGGAACCTACAATGAGCAGTTCTTC. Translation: CASSLGTYNEQFF.